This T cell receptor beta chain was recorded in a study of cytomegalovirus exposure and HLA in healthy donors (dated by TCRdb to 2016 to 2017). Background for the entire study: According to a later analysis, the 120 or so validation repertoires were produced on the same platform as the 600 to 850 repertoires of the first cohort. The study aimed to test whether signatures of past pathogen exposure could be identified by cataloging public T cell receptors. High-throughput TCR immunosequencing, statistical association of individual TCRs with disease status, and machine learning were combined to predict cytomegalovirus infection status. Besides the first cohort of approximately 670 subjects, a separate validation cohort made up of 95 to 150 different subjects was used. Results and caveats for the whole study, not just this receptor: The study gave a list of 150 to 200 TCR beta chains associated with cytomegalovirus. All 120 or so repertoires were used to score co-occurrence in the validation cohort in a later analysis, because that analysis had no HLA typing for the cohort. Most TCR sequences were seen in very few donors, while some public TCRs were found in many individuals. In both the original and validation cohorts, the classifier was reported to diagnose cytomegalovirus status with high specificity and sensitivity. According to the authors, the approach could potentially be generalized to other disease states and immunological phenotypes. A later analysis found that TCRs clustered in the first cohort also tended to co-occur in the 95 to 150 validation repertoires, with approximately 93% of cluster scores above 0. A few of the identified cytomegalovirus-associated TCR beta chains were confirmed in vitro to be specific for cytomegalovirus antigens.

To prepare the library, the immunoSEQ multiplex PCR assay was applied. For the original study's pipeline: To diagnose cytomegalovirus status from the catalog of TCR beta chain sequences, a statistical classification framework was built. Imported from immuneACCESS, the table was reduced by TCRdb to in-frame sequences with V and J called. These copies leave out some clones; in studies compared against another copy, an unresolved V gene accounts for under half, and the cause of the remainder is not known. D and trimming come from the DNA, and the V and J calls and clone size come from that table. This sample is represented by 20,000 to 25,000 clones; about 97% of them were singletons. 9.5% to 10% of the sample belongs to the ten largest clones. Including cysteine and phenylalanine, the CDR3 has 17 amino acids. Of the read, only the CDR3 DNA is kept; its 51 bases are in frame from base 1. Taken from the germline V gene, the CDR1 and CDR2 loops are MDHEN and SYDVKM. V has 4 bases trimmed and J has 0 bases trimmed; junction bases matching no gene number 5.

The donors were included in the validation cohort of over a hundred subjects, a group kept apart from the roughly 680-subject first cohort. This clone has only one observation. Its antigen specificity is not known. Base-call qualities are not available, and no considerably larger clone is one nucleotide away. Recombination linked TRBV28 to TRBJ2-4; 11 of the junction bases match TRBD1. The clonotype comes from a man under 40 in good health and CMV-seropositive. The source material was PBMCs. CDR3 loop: CASSSPGQGGAKNIQYF. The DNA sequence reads TGTGCCAGCAGTTCGCCGGGACAGGGGGGAGCCAAAAACATTCAGTACTTC.